This T cell receptor (beta chain) was found in a study of T cells after yellow fever vaccination (dated by TCRdb to about 2019). With regard to the full study: Libraries from fractions with low cell numbers were prepared with the SMART-Seq v4 Ultra Low Input RNA kit. Two healthy male donors made up the cohort, one aged 18 to 30 years and the other aged 30 to 40 years. Bulk TCR alpha and beta repertoires were sequenced longitudinally to track T-cell clones before and after primary and booster YFV17D yellow fever vaccination. Blood was drawn at multiple timepoints before and after primary and secondary immunization, with bulk PBMC replicates and cell subsets isolated.

Overall study results and their limits: After the booster, most of the clones that had expanded following primary vaccination were detected again (approximately 95% of CD4 and around 88% of CD8), which suggests that memory was broadly maintained. The study included only two donors, which limits how far the findings can be generalized. The secondary T-cell response was found to be weaker but faster than the primary response, with a peak reached on day 5 rather than on day 15. A small share of clonotypes was detected in both CD4 and CD8 compartments, with the overlap likely arising from convergent recombination. Because abundant contaminating clonotypes from the bulk population could be contained in FACS-sorted repertoires, computational filtering was required.

At least ten counts were recorded for this clonotype. The clone's antigen remains unknown. No base-level quality is on record; no much larger clone is a single base apart. Unmatched junction bases come to 5, with V trimmed by 5 bases and J by 0 bases. The CDR3 runs 16 residues from the cysteine to the phenylalanine. Of all the DNA, just the CDR3 is kept, 48 bases in frame from base 1. According to the germline V gene, CDR1 reads SGHRS and CDR2 reads YFSETQ. TCR cDNA was synthesized by 5'RACE template switching, through which a universal primer site and unique molecular identifiers were introduced. cDNA synthesis was primed from both the TCR alpha and TCR beta constant segments. Library amplification used two PCR steps, and the second PCR step added sample barcodes and sequencing adapters. Libraries were sequenced on Illumina HiSeq 2500 (2x100 bp) or NovaSeq (2x150 bp). For the original study's pipeline: MIGEC handled demultiplexing of reads and collapsing into UMI consensus sequences, while MiXCR performed V(D)J alignment. Clonotypes responding to the vaccine were identified with edgeR on replicate PBMC samples, with the criteria of FDR below 0.01 and a log2 fold change above 5 up to day 15. Each bulk clonotype received a CD4 or CD8 identity based on whether the sequenced CD4 or CD8 repertoire contained that clonotype at higher abundance. The raw public reads went through TCRdb reprocessing: fastp at Q25, MiXCR clone calling, in-frame beta chains kept. Rows are combined by CDR3 protein, so each entry shows the most common genes and DNA. These V and J calls originate from TCRdb's pipeline instead of the authors' own analysis. Recorded for this sample are 300,000 to 400,000 distinct CDR3 sequences; about 9.5% of them occurred a single time. The ten largest clones capture approximately 18% of the sample.

The sample's treatment or condition label, in plain terms: live attenuated yellow fever vaccine strain. Two biological replicates of bulk PBMCs were collected at each blood-draw timepoint. PBMCs were isolated from peripheral blood using a standard Ficoll-Paque protocol. TriZol was used to extract RNA from bulk PBMCs, from CD4 and CD8 fractions, and from dextramer-positive and dextramer-negative fractions. The rearrangement joined TRBV5-1 to TRBJ2-6, with TRBD1 identical over 7 junction bases. This TCR was recovered from a man between 18 and 35 years old who received the YFV17D yellow fever vaccine. Specimen: PBMCs, collected on the day of the first yellow fever vaccination. This receptor has the CDR3 CASRGTAHSGANVLTF. The DNA reads TGCGCCAGCAGGGGGACAGCCCACTCTGGGGCCAACGTCCTGACTTTC.